These 18 T cell receptor beta chains were all obtained from the same sample, sequenced in a study of cytomegalovirus exposure and HLA in healthy donors. Use of 60 Vbeta and 13 Jbeta primers characterized the PCR. Sequenced by immunoSEQ multiplex PCR; TCRdb stores in-frame clones only, minus some. The sample gives 84,000 or so clones, about 88% of which show up once; roughly 2.6% is in the top ten. Sequencing was carried out using PBMCs. These receptors were collected from a woman aged 45-65 years in good health and CMV-seronegative.

The rearrangement uses TRBV2 and TRBJ2-7; D is possibly TRBD1 (5 bases). The V end was cut by 2 bases, the J end by 1 base, with 12 bases between. Germline lookup yields CDR1 SNHLY and CDR2 FYNNEI. The CDR3 spans 15 residues. CDR3 region: CASSETLGQSYEQYF. The CDR3 DNA reads TGTGCCAGCAGTGAAACCCTGGGGCAGTCCTACGAGCAGTACTTC.

The chain links TRBV18 to TRBJ1-1; D is perhaps TRBD1 (6 bases). The germline gives CDR1 KGHSH, CDR2 LQKENI. The V end lost 4 bases, the J end lost 2 bases, and 11 bases lay between the germline ends. The CDR3 covers 14 residues. The CDR3 bases are TGTGCCAGCTCACGGCAGGGGACAAACACTGAAGCTTTCTTT. Protein sequence: CASSRQGTNTEAFF. Looking up the rest from reference TRBV18 and TRBJ1-1 gives the full variable domain: NAGVMQNPRHLVRRRGQEARLRCSPMKGHSHVYWYRQLPEEGLKFMVYLQKENIIDESGMPKERFSAEFPKEGPSILRIQQVVRGDSAAYFCASSRQGTNTEAFFGQGTRLTVV.

This clone is a singleton in its sample. V and J are TRBV4-2 and TRBJ2-3, with 7 bases fitting TRBD2. In germline, CDR1 is LGHNA, CDR2 YNFKEQ. Trimming took 2 bases from V and 0 from J; bases not matched to a gene: 8. The CDR3 runs 17 residues. The chain's CDR3 is CASSQTGAGTSTDTQYF. CDR3 sequence (DNA): TGTGCCAGCAGCCAAACCGGAGCGGGGACTAGCACAGATACGCAGTATTTT.

The DNA for the CDR3 is TGTGCCAGCAGTTTATTAGCGGGAGGGAACAATGAGCAGTTCTTC. It translates to CASSLLAGGNNEQFF. The chain is built from TRBV28 and TRBJ2-1, with 11 bases lining up with TRBD2. Germline V gene sequence: CDR1 MDHEN, CDR2 SYDVKM. The CDR3 covers 15 residues. The trim removed 1 base at V and 5 bases at J, leaving 1 base unmatched.

For the CDR3, the DNA is TGCGCCAGCAGCCCTTGGACAGGGAGAGGCTCCTACAATGAGCAGTTCTTC. Protein product: CASSPWTGRGSYNEQFF. This rearrangement joins TRBV5-1 to TRBJ2-1; 8 nucleotides match TRBD1. With V trimmed by 4 bases and J by 0 bases, 9 bases remained unmatched. The CDR3 extends over 17 amino acids. The germline CDR1 and CDR2 sequences are SGHRS and YFSETQ.

The chain links TRBV19 to TRBJ1-5, with 11 bases that match TRBD1. CDR1 and CDR2 from the germline V gene are LNHDA and SQIVND (reference sequence). The CDR3 is 14 residues long. V shed 10 bases, J shed 4 bases, and the junction held 6 bases outside the gene matches. The CDR3, as DNA: TGTGCCACCAGGACAGGGGGCAAAAATCAGCCCCAGCATTTT. Residues: CATRTGGKNQPQHF. Full variable domain (remainder filled in from reference TRBV19 and TRBJ1-5): DGGITQSPKYLFRKEGQNVTLSCEQNLNHDAMYWYRQDPGQGLRLIYYSQIVNDFQKGDIAEGYSVSREKKESFPLTVTSAQKNPTAFYLCATRTGGKNQPQHFGDGTRLSIL.

V and J are TRBV5-1 and TRBJ1-1; 7 bases are a match to TRBD1. The J segment lost 7 bases and the V segment lost 7 bases, leaving 13 bases of the junction unmatched. CDR1 is SGHRS and CDR2 is YFSETQ in the germline V gene. This CDR3 is 14 amino acids long. CDR3 sequence: CASAYNDRVGEAFF. The CDR3 coding sequence is TGCGCCAGCGCATACAATGACAGGGTCGGTGAAGCTTTCTTT.

The rearrangement links TRBV10-1 to TRBJ2-7, with D possibly matching TRBD1 (6 bases). The CDR3 is 13 residues long. Germline lookup yields CDR1 WNHNN and CDR2 SYGVQD (reference sequence). The V gene lost 3 bases and the J gene lost 0 bases, with 6 bases spanning the gap. The CDR3 sequence is CASSEQGSYEQYF. CDR3 sequence (DNA): TGCGCCAGCAGTGAACAGGGCTCCTACGAGCAGTACTTC.

This clone appeared a single time. The rearrangement joins TRBV30 to TRBJ2-2, with 8 bases matching TRBD2. J gave up 1 base and V 0 bases, and 16 bases lay outside the gene matches. The germline V gene encodes CDR1 GTSNPN and CDR2 SVGIG (reference sequence). This CDR3 has 20 amino acids. The CDR3 bases are TGTGCCTGGAGTGTACGTCGGTTACTAGCGGAGAGGAGGAACACCGGGGAGCTGTTTTTT. Amino acid sequence: CAWSVRRLLAERRNTGELFF.

CDR3 nucleotide sequence: TGTGCCAGCAGCCCGGACAGGGTGAGGGAGACCCAGTACTTC. Its protein product is CASSPDRVRETQYF. The genes are TRBV7-6 and TRBJ2-5; 8 bases match TRBD1. V gave up 5 bases and J gave up 5 bases; unmatched junction bases: 7. The CDR3 runs 14 residues. CDR1 is SGHVS, CDR2 FNYEAQ, per germline.

This clone was seen just once. The chain links TRBV19 to TRBJ2-1; TRBD2 is a possible D gene (5 bases). Trimming took off 2 bases at V and 2 bases at J, with 10 bases between the two ends. Germline V gene lookup returns CDR1 LNHDA and CDR2 SQIVND (reference sequence). The CDR3 runs 15 residues. The CDR3 DNA is TGTGCCAGTAGTATAACTAGGTCTCCCTACAATGAGCAGTTCTTC. Its translation is CASSITRSPYNEQFF.

J is TRBJ1-1 and V is TRBV19, with 7 bases fitting TRBD1. The CDR3 totals 16 residues. Trimming at V came to 0 bases and at J to 1 base, leaving 5 bases not matched to a gene. The germline V gene has CDR1 LNHDA and CDR2 SQIVND (reference sequence). The CDR3 DNA reads as TGTGCCAGTAGTATAGAAAGGGGACAGAAGAACACTGAAGCTTTCTTT. Its protein product is CASSIERGQKNTEAFF. The entire variable domain, with the rest obtained from reference TRBV19 and TRBJ1-1, is as follows: DGGITQSPKYLFRKEGQNVTLSCEQNLNHDAMYWYRQDPGQGLRLIYYSQIVNDFQKGDIAEGYSVSREKKESFPLTVTSAQKNPTAFYLCASSIERGQKNTEAFFGQGTRLTVV.

This clone was observed a few times. This chain joins TRBV7-2 and TRBJ2-1; a possible D gene is TRBD1 (5 bases). Germline CDR1 is SGHTA and CDR2 is FQGNSA. The CDR3 has 13 residues. Trimming pared 6 bases from V and 7 bases from J, leaving 13 bases between. This CDR3 reads CASRKDSENEQFF. CDR3 nucleotides: TGTGCCAGCAGAAAAGACAGTGAGAATGAGCAGTTCTTC.

J is TRBJ2-6 and V is TRBV27; D uncertain. Trimming took 7 bases from V and 0 from J, leaving 10 bases between them. The V gene's germline CDR1 is MNHEY and CDR2 SMNVEV (reference sequence). The CDR3 runs to 15 residues. The CDR3 sequence is CASTIGNSGANVLTF. In nucleotides, the CDR3 is TGTGCCAGCACCATTGGCAACTCTGGGGCCAACGTCCTGACTTTC.

CDR3 region: CASSEGRSYTGELFF. The CDR3 DNA reads TGTGCCAGCAGTGAAGGTCGCAGTTACACCGGGGAGCTGTTTTTT. The chain recombines TRBV6-1 with TRBJ2-2; D gene ambiguous. The CDR3 contains 15 residues. Trimming took 1 base from V and 3 from J, leaving 9 bases between them. In germline, CDR1 is MNHNS, CDR2 SASEGT.

The chain has TRBV5-1 and TRBJ2-5, with no clear D. The length of the CDR3 is 12 residues. Per the germline V gene, CDR1 is SGHRS and CDR2 is YFSETQ. V shed 3 bases and J shed 1 base, with 4 bases lying between them. CDR3 in DNA: TGCGCCAGCAGCTCCTTCCAAGAGACCCAGTACTTC. As protein: CASSSFQETQYF.

This sequence joins TRBV14 and TRBJ1-1; no firm D call. The V gene's germline CDR1 is SGHDN and CDR2 FVKESK. V was pared by 3 bases and J by 1 base, with 6 bases between. The CDR3 is 13 residues long. The CDR3 loop is CASSHDWNTEAFF. The CDR3 DNA follows: TGTGCCAGCAGCCACGACTGGAACACTGAAGCTTTCTTT. The full variable domain, with the rest looked up from reference TRBV14 and TRBJ1-1, is EAGVTQFPSHSVIEKGQTVTLRCDPISGHDNLYWYRRVMGKEIKFLLHFVKESKQDESGMPNNRFLAERTGGTYSTLKVQPAELEDSGVYFCASSHDWNTEAFFGQGTRLTVV.

The chain carries TRBV5-6 and TRBJ1-5; D perhaps matches TRBD1 (6 bases). The CDR3 has 15 amino acids. V gave up 1 base and J gave up 7 bases, with 15 bases separating them. Germline V gene sequence: CDR1 SGHDT, CDR2 YYEEEE. The CDR3 here is CASSLSGGHGQPQHF. For the CDR3, the DNA is TGTGCCAGCAGCTTGTCCGGGGGGCATGGGCAGCCCCAGCATTTT. Filled out from reference TRBV5-6 and TRBJ1-5, the complete variable domain reads DAGVTQSPTHLIKTRGQQVTLRCSPKSGHDTVSWYQQALGQGPQFIFQYYEEEERQRGNFPDRFSGHQFPNYSSELNVNALLLGDSALYLCASSLSGGHGQPQHFGDGTRLSIL.